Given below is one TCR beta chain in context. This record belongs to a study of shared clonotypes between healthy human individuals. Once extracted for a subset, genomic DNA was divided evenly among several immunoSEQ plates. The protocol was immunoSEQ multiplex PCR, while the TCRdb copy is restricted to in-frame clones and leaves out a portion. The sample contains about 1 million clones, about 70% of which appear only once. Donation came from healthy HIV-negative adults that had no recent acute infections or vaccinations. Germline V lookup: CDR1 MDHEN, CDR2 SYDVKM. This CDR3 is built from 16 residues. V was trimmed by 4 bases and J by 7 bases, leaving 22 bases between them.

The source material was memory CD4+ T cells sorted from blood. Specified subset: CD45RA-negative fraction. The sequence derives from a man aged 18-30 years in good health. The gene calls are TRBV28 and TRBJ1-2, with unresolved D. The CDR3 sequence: CASSSTVSRGLGGYTF. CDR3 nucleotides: TGTGCCAGCAGTTCTACCGTTTCGCGGGGTCTCGGTGGCTACACCTTC.